This T cell receptor beta chain was documented in a study of OX40 agonist ivuxolimab in advanced cancers. Whole-study results and caveats: It was not determined which antigens were specifically recognized by the peripheral T cells that had undergone clonal expansion.

Repertoires were generated with immunoSEQ multiplex PCR, while TCRdb's copy carries only in-frame clones and drops some. The sample has about 67,000 clones, roughly 90% seen once. Worth noting for this clone: Its matching antigen is unknown.

Per the germline V gene, CDR1 is SQVTM and CDR2 is ANQGSEA. V was clipped by 0 bases and J by 4 bases, with 12 bases between them. This CDR3 has 15 residues. The specimen was CD4+ or CD8+ T cells sorted from blood, collected in a trial of the OX40 agonist ivuxolimab. This TCR came from an adult with an advanced solid tumor such as melanoma, head and neck, liver or kidney cancer. The chain recombines TRBV29-1 with TRBJ2-2; D is ambiguous. CDR3 bases: TGCAGCGTTGAAGATTTCACAGTTGGCACCGGGGAGCTGTTTTTT. This sequence encodes CSVEDFTVGTGELFF.